The 29 T cell receptor beta chains presented below share a single source sample, sequenced in a study of cytomegalovirus exposure and HLA in healthy donors. Both 60 Vbeta primers and 13 Jbeta primers went into the PCR. Generated by immunoSEQ multiplex PCR, the TCRdb table keeps only in-frame clones and is missing some. This table holds about 130,000 clones, 65% to 80% found once. The sequenced sample consisted of PBMCs. These receptors were collected from a woman aged 55-70 years in good health and CMV-seropositive.

This clone was detected only a few times. DNA for the CDR3: TGTGCCAGCAGACAGGGGTTGGAGGGCTACACCTTC. This sequence encodes CASRQGLEGYTF. The rearrangement uses TRBV2 and TRBJ1-2; 7 nucleotides agree with TRBD1. The CDR3 has 12 residues. The V gene's germline CDR1 is SNHLY and CDR2 FYNNEI. V shed 6 bases and J 8 bases; nucleotides not matched to a gene: 6.

This clone has only a few counts. The gene calls are TRBV5-1 and TRBJ2-5; D perhaps matches TRBD1 (6 bases). The CDR3 sequence is 14 residues long. Germline V gene lookup returns CDR1 SGHRS and CDR2 YFSETQ. Trimming took off 4 bases at V and 4 bases at J, with 14 bases between the two ends. The CDR3 reads CASSPQVTGETQYF. The CDR3, as DNA: TGCGCCAGCAGCCCCCAGGTGACAGGAGAGACCCAGTACTTC.

This clone was recorded only once. The V and J genes are TRBV7-8 and TRBJ2-1, with a possible D match to TRBD1 (6 bases). The CDR3 is 15 residues long. Between the trimmed V and J ends, which lost 2 bases and 6 bases, there was a span of 14 bases. Germline CDR1 and CDR2: SGHVS and FQNEAQ. CDR3 sequence reads: CASSLYQGRINEQFF. For the CDR3, the DNA is TGTGCCAGCAGCTTATACCAGGGGCGAATCAATGAGCAGTTCTTC.

The chain carries TRBV30 and TRBJ1-2; D is possibly TRBD1 (5 bases). V was shortened by 0 bases and J by 7 bases, with 12 bases between the two germline ends. This CDR3 contains 13 residues. Germline assignment: CDR1 GTSNPN and CDR2 SVGIG (reference sequence). CDR3 loop: CAWSVQGDGGYTF. CDR3 DNA sequence: TGTGCCTGGAGTGTCCAGGGCGATGGTGGCTACACCTTC.

The chain couples TRBV19 to TRBJ2-7; TRBD1 agrees at 9 bases. The germline V gene encodes CDR1 LNHDA and CDR2 SQIVND (reference sequence). The CDR3 is 15 residues long. V lost 4 bases and J lost 3; bases outside the gene matches: 7. CDR3 loop: CASSRGQGLLYEQYF. The CDR3 region has the DNA TGTGCCAGTAGTAGGGGACAGGGACTTCTCTACGAGCAGTACTTC.

This chain uses TRBV30 with TRBJ2-7, with TRBD2 matching over 7 bases. The CDR3 contains 15 residues. Germline V CDR1 and CDR2: GTSNPN, SVGIG (reference sequence). Trimming took 5 bases from V and 6 from J; bases not matched to a gene: 16. This CDR3 is CAWGREAAGAGEQYF. The CDR3 DNA follows: TGTGCCTGGGGACGGGAGGCCGCCGGAGCCGGCGAGCAGTACTTC.

This clone came up a few times. V and J are TRBV19 and TRBJ1-2; unclear D gene. Looked up from germline, CDR1 is LNHDA and CDR2 is SQIVND (reference sequence). CDR3 length: 14 amino acids. V dropped 7 bases and J dropped 3 bases, with 15 bases sitting between them. The CDR3 sequence: CASTLEEGYYGYTF. The DNA of the CDR3 is TGTGCCAGTACCCTAGAGGAAGGATACTATGGCTACACCTTC.

The chain carries TRBV4-3 and TRBJ1-5; D gene ambiguous. The CDR3 extends over 13 amino acids. The V end lost 4 bases, the J end lost 7 bases, and 11 bases lay between the germline ends. CDR1 and CDR2 (germline): LGHNA, YSLEER. CDR3 sequence (DNA): TGCGCCAGCAGCCGAGGGATAGGACAGCCCCAGCATTTT. Translation gives CASSRGIGQPQHF.

This chain joins TRBV6-1 and TRBJ1-5; weak D call: TRBD1 (6 bases). Trimming took 6 bases from V and 3 from J, leaving 12 bases between them. From germline, CDR1 is MNHNS and CDR2 SASEGT. The CDR3 is made up of 14 amino acids. Here the CDR3 DNA reads TGTGCCAGCAGGATGACAGGCTTCAATCAGCCCCAGCATTTT. Its protein product is CASRMTGFNQPQHF.

The J gene is TRBJ1-3, the V gene TRBV14, with D possibly being TRBD1 (5 bases). The CDR3 sequence is 15 residues long. Germline CDR1 is SGHDN and CDR2 is FVKESK. V lost 3 bases to trimming and J lost 1 base, with 10 bases between them. This chain's CDR3 is CASSHQGLSGNTIYF. CDR3 sequence (DNA): TGTGCCAGCAGCCACCAGGGACTGTCTGGAAACACCATATATTTT.

V is TRBV19 and J is TRBJ1-2, with D unresolved. Trimming shortened V by 6 bases and J by 4 bases, and 15 bases separated the two germline ends. The CDR3 extends over 14 amino acids. Germline lookup yields CDR1 LNHDA and CDR2 SQIVND (reference sequence). The CDR3 nucleotides read TGTGCCAGTAGCGTAGATCGAAATAGCTATGGCTACACCTTC. It specifies CASSVDRNSYGYTF.

The chain links TRBV9 to TRBJ1-5, with TRBD1 as a possible D gene (5 bases). V was pared by 3 bases and J by 2 bases, with 21 bases between. The CDR3 has 18 amino acids. The germline gives CDR1 SGDLS, CDR2 YYNGEE. The CDR3 is CASSDIIWGVGGNQPQHF. Written as DNA, the CDR3 is TGTGCCAGCAGCGACATTATCTGGGGGGTTGGGGGCAATCAGCCCCAGCATTTT.

The rearrangement links TRBV5-4 to TRBJ2-5; D gene unclear. The V and J ends lost 6 bases and 2 bases respectively, with 14 bases between them. The CDR3 covers 14 residues. Per the germline V gene, CDR1 is SGHNT and CDR2 is YYREEE (reference sequence). CDR3 residues: CASTSYQLQETQYF. The DNA for the CDR3 is TGTGCCAGCACCTCGTACCAACTTCAAGAGACCCAGTACTTC.

The chain uses TRBV11-2 and TRBJ2-3; 9 bases line up with TRBD1. Germline assignment: CDR1 SGHAT and CDR2 FQNNGV. The CDR3 spans 15 residues. V lost 0 bases and J lost 4; bases outside the gene matches: 2. CDR3 region: CASSLEGQGADTQYF. DNA of the CDR3: TGTGCCAGCAGCTTAGAGGGACAGGGCGCAGATACGCAGTATTTT. Variable domain in full (rest from reference TRBV11-2 and TRBJ2-3): EAGVAQSPRYKIIEKRQSVAFWCNPISGHATLYWYQQILGQGPKLLIQFQNNGVVDDSQLPKDRFSAERLKGVDSTLKIQPAKLEDSAVYLCASSLEGQGADTQYFGPGTRLTVL.

The V gene is TRBV4-1, the J gene TRBJ1-2, with D hard to call. The ends were cut back, 3 bases at V and 2 bases at J, with 13 bases in the middle. This CDR3 is built from 15 residues. Germline CDR1 is MGHRA and CDR2 is YSYEKL. The CDR3 DNA reads as TGCGCCAGCAGCCACCCCGTTGGAGGCAACTATGGCTACACCTTC. The encoded protein is CASSHPVGGNYGYTF.

The chain links TRBV2 to TRBJ2-1; D ambiguous. Germline V gene sequence: CDR1 SNHLY, CDR2 FYNNEI. Trimming left V 9 bases short and J 0 bases short, with 12 bases between. This CDR3 has 14 residues. CDR3 sequence (DNA): TGTGCCAGGGCAGAAAAAAGCTCCTACAATGAGCAGTTCTTC. Its translation is CARAEKSSYNEQFF.

The J gene is TRBJ1-1, the V gene TRBV2; 7 nucleotides align to TRBD1. J lost 4 bases, V lost 4 bases, and 6 bases had no gene match. The V gene's germline CDR1 is SNHLY and CDR2 FYNNEI. This CDR3 region has 14 residues. The CDR3 is CASSAKGAPTEAFF. The CDR3 nucleotides are TGTGCCAGCAGTGCTAAGGGGGCGCCCACTGAAGCTTTCTTT.

The chain carries TRBV29-1 and TRBJ2-5; 8 bases fit TRBD1. The CDR3 length is 12 residues. Germline values: CDR1 SQVTM, CDR2 ANQGSEA. CDR3 residues: CRWEDRDKTQYF. CDR3 DNA: TGCAGGTGGGAGGACAGGGACAAGACCCAGTACTTC.

This sequence joins TRBV2 and TRBJ2-7, with D perhaps TRBD2 (6 bases). Trimming shortened V by 8 bases and J by 0 bases, and 14 bases separated the two germline ends. This CDR3 is 14 amino acids long. Germline values: CDR1 SNHLY, CDR2 FYNNEI. CDR3 DNA: TGTGCCAGCGGGTGGCGGGAAACCTCCTACGAGCAGTACTTC. Translating it yields CASGWRETSYEQYF.

The chain combines TRBV6-5 with TRBJ1-5; 10 bases line up with TRBD1. V shed 6 bases, J shed 4 bases, and the junction held 3 bases outside the gene matches. CDR1 and CDR2 (germline): MNHEY, SVGAGI. The CDR3 contains 14 residues. CDR3 protein: CASRADRGNQPQHF. The DNA of the CDR3 is TGTGCCAGCAGAGCGGACAGGGGGAATCAGCCCCAGCATTTT.

There are a few counts of this clone. The chain links TRBV6-1 to TRBJ2-7; D possibly corresponds to TRBD2 (5 bases). Germline values: CDR1 MNHNS, CDR2 SASEGT. The CDR3 totals 16 residues. The V and J ends lost 2 bases and 5 bases respectively, with 19 bases between them. CDR3 sequence: CASSELIGDFGHEQYF. The CDR3 DNA is TGTGCCAGCAGTGAATTAATCGGGGATTTTGGCCACGAGCAGTACTTC.

As DNA, the CDR3 is TGCAGTGCTAAGGCGGATGAAGCTTTCTTT. The encoded protein is CSAKADEAFF. This chain links TRBV20-1 with TRBJ1-1; the D is unclear. Germline CDR1 DFQATT, CDR2 SNEGSKA (reference sequence). Trimming removed 4 bases from V and 7 bases from J, with 7 bases in between. CDR3 size: 10 residues.

As for this clone: Other DNA sequences from this sample encode an identical CDR3 as well. J is TRBJ1-1 and V is TRBV7-8, with a tentative D call TRBD1 (5 bases). The V gene lost 5 bases and the J gene lost 5 bases, with 12 bases spanning the gap. The germline V gene encodes CDR1 SGHVS and CDR2 FQNEAQ. This CDR3 has 13 amino acids. The CDR3 here is CASSPQENTEAFF. The CDR3 DNA sequence: TGTGCCAGCAGCCCACAGGAGAATACTGAAGCTTTCTTT.

The rearrangement uses TRBV29-1 and TRBJ1-2; D is perhaps TRBD1 (5 bases). V was cut by 6 bases and J by 5 bases, with 10 bases left in between. Germline V gene lookup returns CDR1 SQVTM and CDR2 ANQGSEA. There are 11 residues in the CDR3. CDR3 bases: TGCAGCGTAATGGAGGGGTATGGCTACACCTTC. Protein product: CSVMEGYGYTF.

Points on this clone: This CDR3 is also generated by other DNA sequences in the sample. This CDR3 is CAWSQGAYGYTF. The CDR3, as DNA: TGTGCCTGGAGTCAGGGCGCCTATGGCTACACCTTC. This chain links TRBV30 with TRBJ1-2; D perhaps matches TRBD1 (5 bases). This CDR3 has 12 residues. V was cut by 2 bases and J by 4 bases, with 8 bases left in between. Germline-derived CDR1 and CDR2 are GTSNPN and SVGIG (reference sequence). Full variable domain (rest looked up from reference TRBV30 and TRBJ1-2): SQTIHQWPATLVQPVGSPLSLECTVEGTSNPNLYWYRQAAGRGLQLLFYSVGIGQISSEVPQNLSASRPQDRQFILSSKKLLLSDSGFYLCAWSQGAYGYTFGSGTRLTVV.

The gene calls are TRBV11-2 and TRBJ2-4, with D uncertain. The ends were cut back, 0 bases at V and 0 bases at J, with 6 bases in the middle. CDR1 is SGHAT, CDR2 FQNNGV, per germline. This CDR3 has 15 amino acids. The DNA of the CDR3 is TGTGCCAGCAGCTTAGATGGGCAAGCCAAAAACATTCAGTACTTC. Translating gives CASSLDGQAKNIQYF.

The chain uses TRBV7-9 and TRBJ1-1; D call uncertain. Trimming pared 5 bases from V and 2 bases from J, leaving 15 bases between. This CDR3 comprises 15 residues. The germline CDR1 and CDR2 sequences are SEHNR and FQNEAQ (reference sequence). The DNA of the CDR3 is TGTGCCAGCAGCCCGACTATAAATCGCAACACTGAAGCTTTCTTT. Its protein is CASSPTINRNTEAFF.

The chain links TRBV11-1 to TRBJ2-2; 7 bases map to TRBD1. The CDR3 is made up of 15 amino acids. Germline V CDR1 and CDR2: SGHAT, FQDESV (reference sequence). V lost 6 bases, J lost 4 bases, and 8 bases stayed unmatched. CDR3 nucleotides: TGTGCCAGCAGGAGAGGGGGCGCGGGCACCGGGGAGCTGTTTTTT. It translates to CASRRGGAGTGELFF.

The chain employs TRBV6-5 and TRBJ1-6; 9 positions agree with TRBD1. The germline CDR1 and CDR2 sequences are MNHEY and SVGAGI. This CDR3 contains 15 residues. Unmatched junction bases numbered 2, after V lost 2 bases and J lost 6 bases. The CDR3 DNA reads TGTGCCAGCAGTTACCGGGGACAGGGTAATTCACCCCTCCACTTT. Translated, it gives CASSYRGQGNSPLHF.